Shown below are 25 T cell receptor beta chains from a single sample sequenced in a study of shared clonotypes between healthy human individuals. CD45RO-negative CD8 cells positively selected for CCR7 made up the naive population, which excluded terminally differentiated effector memory CD45RA+ cells. Generated by immunoSEQ multiplex PCR, the TCRdb table keeps only in-frame clones and is missing some. Here the sample spans 550,000 to 600,000 clones, 95% to 98% being singletons. The sample comprised naive CD8+ T cells sorted from blood. The source is a man aged 25-45 years in good health.

The chain links TRBV25-1 to TRBJ2-2; D is undetermined. From germline, CDR1 is MGHDK and CDR2 SYGVNS. Deletions cut 7 bases from V and 0 bases from J, with 6 bases between. CDR3 length equals 13 residues. Here the CDR3 DNA reads TGTGCCAGCATAGAAACGAACACCGGGGAGCTGTTTTTT. Residues: CASIETNTGELFF.

The rearrangement links TRBV7-9 to TRBJ1-5, with a possible D match to TRBD1 (5 bases). This CDR3 comprises 14 residues. Trimming removed 1 base at V and 7 bases at J, with 11 bases between. Per germline, CDR1 SEHNR and CDR2 FQNEAQ (reference sequence). The CDR3 is CASSLVGAGQPQHF. CDR3 nucleotide sequence: TGTGCCAGCAGCTTAGTTGGGGCGGGGCAGCCCCAGCATTTT.

This CDR3 is CASTPTGSTDTQYF. The CDR3 DNA reads as TGTGCCAGCACGCCGACAGGGAGCACAGATACGCAGTATTTT. The rearrangement joins TRBV27 to TRBJ2-3, with 7 bases fitting TRBD1. The CDR3 sequence is 14 residues long. Trimming removed 7 bases from V and 0 bases from J; junction bases left unmatched: 4. Germline CDR1 reads MNHEY; CDR2 reads SMNVEV (reference sequence).

The chain links TRBV25-1 to TRBJ2-7, with TRBD2 identical over 9 bases. V lost 4 bases to trimming and J lost 2 bases; unmatched junction nucleotides: 3. This CDR3 has 14 amino acids. Germline CDR1 is MGHDK and CDR2 is SYGVNS. The CDR3 DNA reads TGTGCCAGCAGTGTAGCGGGAGCGACCTACGAGCAGTACTTC. Translation: CASSVAGATYEQYF.

The table lists this clone with a count of one. The V and J genes are TRBV13 and TRBJ2-1; 8 positions match TRBD1. The CDR3 is made up of 15 amino acids. Germline trimming cut 2 bases from V and 6 bases from J; bases unmatched to any gene: 6. CDR1 is PRHDT and CDR2 is FYEKMQ in the germline V gene (reference sequence). The CDR3 region has the DNA TGTGCCAGCAGCTTATACGACAGGGGATTCAATGAGCAGTTCTTC. Its protein product is CASSLYDRGFNEQFF.

The J gene is TRBJ2-2, the V gene TRBV9; 14 bases fit TRBD2. V was clipped by 3 bases and J by 2 bases; unmatched bases: 6. The CDR3 is 18 residues long. Per the germline V gene, CDR1 is SGDLS and CDR2 is YYNGEE. The CDR3 loop is CASSGRLAGGPNTGELFF. In nucleotides, the CDR3 is TGTGCCAGCAGCGGTAGACTAGCGGGAGGGCCAAACACCGGGGAGCTGTTTTTT.

The rearrangement links TRBV5-6 to TRBJ2-7; TRBD2 matches at 7 bases. The CDR3 is 15 residues long. Germline V gene sequence: CDR1 SGHDT, CDR2 YYEEEE. Unmatched junction bases numbered 7, after V lost 4 bases and J lost 0 bases. The CDR3 coding sequence is TGTGCCAGCAGCCCGCGAACTAGCGTCTCCTACGAGCAGTACTTC. Translated, it gives CASSPRTSVSYEQYF.

The rearrangement links TRBV10-1 to TRBJ2-5, with 9 bases matching TRBD1. The ends lost 2 bases at V and 5 bases at J; junction bases unmatched: 3. The CDR3 sequence is 14 residues long. Germline CDR1 WNHNN, CDR2 SYGVQD (reference sequence). The CDR3 is CASSEDRGLETQYF. Here the CDR3 DNA reads TGCGCCAGCAGTGAGGACAGGGGGTTGGAGACCCAGTACTTC.

The table lists this clone with a count of one. The rearrangement uses TRBV19 and TRBJ2-7; the D gene is possibly TRBD1 (8 bases). The germline V and J ends were trimmed by 6 bases and 2 bases, with 20 bases remaining between them. Germline V CDR1 and CDR2: LNHDA, SQIVND (reference sequence). The CDR3 sequence is 16 residues long. The CDR3 region is CASSPGGGQAAYEQYF. The CDR3 nucleotides read TGTGCCAGTAGCCCTGGGGGGGGACAGGCCGCCTACGAGCAGTACTTC.

The rearrangement links TRBV11-2 to TRBJ2-5; no clear D gene. The germline gives CDR1 SGHAT, CDR2 FQNNGV. V was trimmed by 0 bases and J by 0 bases, leaving 17 bases between them. The CDR3 is 18 residues long. The CDR3 bases are TGTGCCAGCAGCTTAGACCCAGGAACCGTTTTTTACCAAGAGACCCAGTACTTC. Protein: CASSLDPGTVFYQETQYF.

The chain carries TRBV11-1 and TRBJ2-5; a weak D match, TRBD2 (6 bases). The germline V gene has CDR1 SGHAT and CDR2 FQDESV (reference sequence). The V end lost 5 bases, the J end lost 5 bases, and 18 bases lay between the germline ends. The CDR3 consists of 15 residues. The CDR3 nucleotides read TGTGCCAGCAGCGACGGGTTTCGGGCGGGGGAGACCCAGTACTTC. Translated, it gives CASSDGFRAGETQYF.

The chain uses TRBV11-1 and TRBJ2-5, with 7 bases fitting TRBD1. The length of the CDR3 is 14 residues. The junction had 3 bases not matched to a gene; V was cut back by 1 base and J by 4 bases. Germline V CDR1 and CDR2: SGHAT, FQDESV (reference sequence). CDR3 region: CASSLGQGIETQYF. CDR3 bases: TGTGCCAGCAGCTTAGGACAGGGAATAGAGACCCAGTACTTC.

The chain recombines TRBV2 with TRBJ1-2; D might be TRBD1 (5 bases). CDR1 SNHLY and CDR2 FYNNEI come from the germline V gene. The CDR3 covers 14 residues. V was pared by 6 bases and J by 0 bases, with 11 bases between. The CDR3 nucleotides are TGTGCCAGCAGGCAATGGACAACTAACTATGGCTACACCTTC. It yields the protein CASRQWTTNYGYTF.

The chain couples TRBV7-6 to TRBJ2-5; TRBD2 might be the D (6 bases). The CDR3 runs to 14 residues. Germline CDR1 is SGHVS and CDR2 is FNYEAQ. The V end lost 0 bases, the J end lost 4 bases, and 9 bases lay between the germline ends. The DNA for the CDR3 is TGTGCCAGCAGCTTAGCCCCGGGACTAGAGACCCAGTACTTC. It yields the protein CASSLAPGLETQYF.

The chain employs TRBV6-6 and TRBJ1-3; D is uncertain. V was clipped by 2 bases and J by 4 bases, with 12 bases between them. From germline, CDR1 is MNHNY and CDR2 SVGAGI (reference sequence). This CDR3 comprises 15 residues. As DNA, the CDR3 is TGTGCCAGCAGTTACGTCGTAGGCGGAGGAAACACCATATATTTT. Its protein is CASSYVVGGGNTIYF.

The rearrangement uses TRBV6-1 and TRBJ2-4; 11 positions agree with TRBD2. Germline V gene data show CDR1 as MNHNS and CDR2 as SASEGT. The CDR3 is 18 residues long. The J segment lost 10 bases and the V segment lost 0 bases, leaving 14 bases of the junction unmatched. The CDR3 sequence: CASSEAITSGRSSFIQYF. The CDR3 bases are TGTGCCAGCAGTGAAGCCATTACTAGCGGGAGATCGTCATTTATTCAGTACTTC.

This chain connects TRBV9 to TRBJ2-7, with 9 bases aligning to TRBD2. Germline V gives CDR1 SGDLS, CDR2 YYNGEE. The J segment lost 2 bases and the V segment lost 0 bases, leaving 6 bases of the junction unmatched. The CDR3 spans 16 residues. CDR3 protein: CASSVENSGSPYEQYF. In DNA form, the CDR3 reads TGTGCCAGCAGCGTAGAGAATAGCGGGAGTCCCTACGAGCAGTACTTC.

This clone was recorded once. CDR3 sequence: CAWSPFSGYTF. The CDR3 DNA reads as TGTGCCTGGAGTCCATTTTCTGGCTACACCTTC. The rearrangement links TRBV30 to TRBJ1-2; D not resolved. Looked up from germline, CDR1 is GTSNPN and CDR2 is SVGIG (reference sequence). V dropped 2 bases and J dropped 7 bases, with 8 bases sitting between them. The CDR3 is 11 residues long.

CDR3 sequence: CASSVGAYSTDTQYF. The CDR3 nucleotides read TGTGCCAGCAGCGTAGGCGCGTACAGCACAGATACGCAGTATTTT. The J gene is TRBJ2-3, the V gene TRBV9; D is undetermined. Germline CDR1 and CDR2: SGDLS and YYNGEE. Trimming removed 0 bases from V and 0 bases from J, with 8 bases in between. The CDR3 totals 15 residues.

The chain carries TRBV7-2 and TRBJ1-4; D is ambiguous. Germline assignment: CDR1 SGHTA and CDR2 FQGNSA. V was shortened by 1 base and J by 3 bases, with 15 bases between the two germline ends. CDR3 length: 17 amino acids. CDR3 residues: CASSLGKIGWANEKLFF. CDR3 DNA sequence: TGTGCCAGCAGCTTAGGAAAGATCGGATGGGCTAATGAAAAACTGTTTTTT.

V is TRBV28 and J is TRBJ2-3; D is undetermined. The CDR3 length is 14 residues. In germline, CDR1 is MDHEN, CDR2 SYDVKM. The V gene lost 5 bases and the J gene lost 2 bases, with 11 bases spanning the gap. In DNA form, the CDR3 reads TGTGCCAGCAGTCTCGTGTCAGACACAGATACGCAGTATTTT. Translation: CASSLVSDTDTQYF.

The chain links TRBV7-8 to TRBJ2-3, with D tentatively TRBD2 (6 bases). The CDR3 sequence is 16 residues long. The V and J ends lost 2 bases and 1 base respectively, with 13 bases between them. Germline CDR1 SGHVS, CDR2 FQNEAQ. DNA of the CDR3: TGTGCCAGCAGCTTACCGAGGACGGGAGGCACAGATACGCAGTATTTT. Translated: CASSLPRTGGTDTQYF.

This chain links TRBV7-9 with TRBJ2-2; D remains ambiguous. CDR3 length: 17 residues. Between the trimmed V and J ends, which lost 5 bases and 0 bases, there was a span of 16 bases. CDR1 is SEHNR and CDR2 is FQNEAQ in the germline V gene (reference sequence). The chain's CDR3 is CASSRPAAAANTGELFF. CDR3 in DNA: TGTGCCAGCAGCCGGCCCGCGGCAGCCGCGAACACCGGGGAGCTGTTTTTT.

This chain uses TRBV12-5 with TRBJ2-3, with 10 nucleotides matching TRBD1. Germline V gene data show CDR1 as LGHNT and CDR2 as FRNRAP. V trimming: 6 bases; J trimming: 4 bases; junction bases outside the gene matches: 4. The CDR3 covers 14 residues. CDR3 DNA: TGTGCTAGTGGCCGGGACAGGGGATCAGATACGCAGTATTTT. It specifies CASGRDRGSDTQYF.

The J gene is TRBJ2-1, the V gene TRBV2; D unclear. Per germline, CDR1 SNHLY and CDR2 FYNNEI. The CDR3 is 14 amino acids. Trimming stripped 1 base from V and 4 bases from J, with 8 bases between. This chain's CDR3 is CASSEGQLYNEQFF. CDR3 sequence (DNA): TGTGCCAGCAGTGAAGGGCAGCTATACAATGAGCAGTTCTTC.